This TCR beta chain was sequenced for a study of T cells in pancreatic ductal adenocarcinoma. General study points: Comparisons of tumor and blood clonality may show falsely lower tumor diversity. The resected pancreatic cancer cohort was biased toward the minority with early-stage disease. Blood clonality (approximately 0.07) did not differ significantly from tumor (around 0.1). Blood had more productive templates and around 8.2-fold more unique clonotypes than tumor.

No neoadjuvant therapy was given to the selected pancreatic ductal adenocarcinoma patients before their surgery. The assay was immunoSEQ multiplex PCR, and TCRdb's table has in-frame clones only and misses some. The sample yields approximately 18,000 clones, around nine tenths seen once. Of note for this clone: As yet, its antigen is unknown.

The germline V gene has CDR1 SGHTA and CDR2 FQGNSA. The CDR3 runs to 12 residues. V lost 6 bases, J lost 4 bases, and 7 bases lay in between. The specimen sequenced was PBMCs. The chain joins TRBV7-2 to TRBJ1-5; D remains unclear. The TCR sequence derives from a human donor with pancreatic ductal adenocarcinoma. CDR3 amino acids: CASSGRNQPQHF. For the CDR3, the DNA is TGTGCCAGCAGTGGCAGGAATCAGCCCCAGCATTTT.